This T cell receptor (beta chain) emerged from a study of cytomegalovirus exposure and HLA in healthy donors. Study-wide context: Of a few hundred genotyped donors, more than 65% grouped in the Caucasian-associated ancestry cluster. General study points: TCR beta chains associated with HLA were, in a later analysis, more clonally expanded than equally common others.

This PCR relied on a set of 60 Vbeta primers and 13 Jbeta primers. Sequenced by immunoSEQ multiplex PCR; TCRdb stores in-frame clones only, minus some. The profile shows about 120,000 clones, 80% of them singletons. Germline lookup yields CDR1 MDHEN and CDR2 SYDVKM. The CDR3 runs 15 residues. In the case of this clone: The antigen is undetermined.

V and J are TRBV28 and TRBJ2-5, with D possibly TRBD2 on 5 matching bases. The J call may be wrong; the DNA end is better matched by TRBJ2-7. Sequences were obtained from PBMCs. The sequence derives from a man aged 25-45 years in good health and CMV-seronegative. In DNA, the CDR3 is TGTGCCAGCATAATGGGTCCGGGGTCCTCCTACGAGCAGTACTTC. Protein: CASIMGPGSSYEQYF.